This TCR beta chain was recovered during a study of T cell changes during pregnancy in multiple sclerosis. The table came from immunoSEQ multiplex PCR; TCRdb's copy has only in-frame clones and leaves some out. The data show 30,000 to 40,000 clones, roughly 91% seen once. The CDR3 contains 15 residues. Trimming took 5 bases from V and 6 from J, leaving 19 bases between them. Germline loops: CDR1 MGHRA, CDR2 YSYEKL. This clone appeared a single time. This rearrangement joins TRBV4-1 to TRBJ1-2; no firm D call. The starting material was CD8+ T cells from peripheral blood mononuclear cells, obtained in the second trimester of pregnancy. This clonotype was sampled from a female donor with multiple sclerosis, enrolled in a pregnancy study. The CDR3 loop reads CASSGKSGGSDGYTF. The CDR3 coding sequence is TGCGCCAGCAGCGGAAAATCGGGAGGATCCGATGGCTACACCTTC.